The rows below give T cell receptor beta chains drawn from one sample of a study of blood T cell repertoires in COVID-19. Libraries were prepared by immunoSEQ multiplex PCR; TCRdb keeps only in-frame clonotypes and omits some of them. Seen here are some 60,000 clones, around 90% observed once, and the top ten hold 1.5% to 2%. Sequencing used peripheral blood. Receptors were obtained from a human donor in a cohort sampled during active COVID-19. Each CDR3 is given without its conserved first and last residue.

j_call	v_call	cdr3_aa
TRBJ1-2	TRBV5-1	ASRPDRGGYT
TRBJ1-1	TRBV12-5	ASGFLWNTEAF
TRBJ1-1	TRBV9	ASSGSTVGLGTEAF
TRBJ2-7	TRBV2	ASHISRGAERGEQY
TRBJ1-2	TRBV7-9	ASSQSKGAQGYGYT
TRBJ2-7	TRBV28	ASSLTRNSYEQY
TRBJ2-2	TRBV19	ASSAPLIHRGTGELF
TRBJ1-1	TRBV5-4	ASSLSTENTEAF
TRBJ2-6	TRBV7-9	AAAEVSGANVLT
TRBJ1-5	TRBV6-5	ASSSGGLNQPQH
TRBJ1-6	TRBV7-2	ASRIGGDAYNSPLH
TRBJ1-1	TRBV5-5	ASSLPPGTGREAF
TRBJ2-3	TRBV19	ASSWLADTDTQY
TRBJ2-3	TRBV5-6	ASSLVLAGVYSTDTQY
TRBJ2-1	TRBV5-5	ASSLSRLAGYNEQF
TRBJ2-1	TRBV3-1/TRBV3-2	ASSLRLAGAADEQF
TRBJ2-3	TRBV7-2	ASSPPIRGGTDTQY
TRBJ1-2	TRBV5-1	ASSLEGGTRRGYT
TRBJ2-7	TRBV27	ASRTKGGTYEQY
TRBJ2-7	TRBV6-2/TRBV6-3	ASSWDRFGEQY
TRBJ2-5	TRBV28	ATGRKGGWETQY
TRBJ2-7	TRBV7-9	ASSFRDREDEQY
TRBJ2-7	TRBV6-2/TRBV6-3	ASSYRGLYEQY
TRBJ1-5	TRBV6-1	ASSPDRVRQPQH
TRBJ2-5	TRBV29-1	SGRTGGETQY
TRBJ1-2	TRBV9	ASSVGQAGGYT
TRBJ2-5	TRBV9	ASSPGQGIGQETQY
TRBJ2-3	TRBV14	ASSRLAVNTDTQY
TRBJ2-5	TRBV7-6	ASSLGLAKETQY
TRBJ2-2	TRBV9	ASSTRTSYNTGELF
TRBJ2-5	TRBV27	ATRTIPGTSSGTQY
TRBJ1-5	TRBV6-7	ASSYLLTGNSNQPQH
TRBJ1-1	TRBV10-3	AISDSGAGTEAF
TRBJ1-1	TRBV29-1	SVKSRTDPNTEAF
TRBJ2-5	TRBV19	ASSRTGGPGETQY
TRBJ1-1	TRBV5-4	ASSSLGRNTEAF
TRBJ1-5	TRBV28	ASSPRQGNQPQH
TRBJ2-3	TRBV2	ASSVHMQTDTQY
TRBJ2-7	TRBV7-3	ASSVWKGALYEQY
TRBJ2-2	TRBV11-1	ASSLVRTLTHGELF
TRBJ2-6	TRBV2	ASSDRTGANVLT
TRBJ2-3	TRBV5-4	AQGTSGTDTQY
TRBJ2-6	TRBV29-1	SVEVSSGANVLT
TRBJ1-1	TRBV2	ASSVRYTEAF